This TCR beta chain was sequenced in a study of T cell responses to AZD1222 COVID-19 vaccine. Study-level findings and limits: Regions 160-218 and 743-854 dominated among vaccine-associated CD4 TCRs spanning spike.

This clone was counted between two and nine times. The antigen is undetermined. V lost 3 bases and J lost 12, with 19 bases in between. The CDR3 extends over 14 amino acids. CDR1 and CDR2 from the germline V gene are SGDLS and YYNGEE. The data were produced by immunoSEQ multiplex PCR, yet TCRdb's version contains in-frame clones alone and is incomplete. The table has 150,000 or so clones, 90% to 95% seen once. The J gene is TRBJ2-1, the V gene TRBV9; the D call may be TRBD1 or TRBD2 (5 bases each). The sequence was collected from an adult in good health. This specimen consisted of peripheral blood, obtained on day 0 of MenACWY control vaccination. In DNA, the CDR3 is TGTGCCAGCAGCGCCATTCTGGCCGGGACGGCGCAGTTCTTC. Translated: CASSAILAGTAQFF. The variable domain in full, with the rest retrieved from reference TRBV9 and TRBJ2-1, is DSGVTQTPKHLITATGQRVTLRCSPRSGDLSVYWYQQSLDQGLQFLIQYYNGEERAKGNILERFSAQQFPDLHSELNLSSLELGDSALYFCASSAILAGTAQFFGPGTRLTVL.